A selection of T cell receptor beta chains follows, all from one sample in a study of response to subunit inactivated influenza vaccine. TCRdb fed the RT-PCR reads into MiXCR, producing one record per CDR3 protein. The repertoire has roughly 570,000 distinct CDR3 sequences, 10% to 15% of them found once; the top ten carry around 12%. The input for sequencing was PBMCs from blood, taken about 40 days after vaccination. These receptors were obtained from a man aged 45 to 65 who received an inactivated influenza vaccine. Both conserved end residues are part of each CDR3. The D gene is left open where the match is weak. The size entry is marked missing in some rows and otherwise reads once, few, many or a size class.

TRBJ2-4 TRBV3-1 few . TGTGCCAGCAGTTCGACTCCCACAGGAATTCAGTACTTC CASSSTPTGIQYF
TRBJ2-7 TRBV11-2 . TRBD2 TGTGCCAGCAGCCCCAAGACACCCAGATATGCGGGGGGAAGGTACGAGCAGTACTTC CASSPKTPRYAGGRYEQYF
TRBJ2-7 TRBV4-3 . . TGCGCCAGCAGCCAAGATCGGGTATTCTCCTACGAGCAGTACTTC CASSQDRVFSYEQYF
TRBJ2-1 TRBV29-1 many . TGCAGCGCCGGGCTGTCTTACAATGAGCAGTTCTTC CSAGLSYNEQFF
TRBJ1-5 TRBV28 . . TGTGCCAGCAGTTCCGGCCGGCGGGGGGCAGGTCAGCCCCAGCATTTT CASSSGRRGAGQPQHF
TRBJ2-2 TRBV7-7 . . TGTGCCAGCTGTGGTCCCCAGTTGGATGGGAACACCGGGGAGCTGTTTTTT CASCGPQLDGNTGELFF
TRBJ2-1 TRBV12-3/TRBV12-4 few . TGTGCCAGTAAAAGCGATTACTCCTACAATGAGCAGTTCTTC CASKSDYSYNEQFF
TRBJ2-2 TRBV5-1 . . TGCGCCAGCAGCTTGGTGAAGGGGGGGACCGGGGAGCTGTTTTTT CASSLVKGGTGELFF
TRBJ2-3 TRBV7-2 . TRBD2 TGTGCCAGCAGCCACTCCAGGACTAGCGGGAGAACGGATACGCAGTATTTT CASSHSRTSGRTDTQYF
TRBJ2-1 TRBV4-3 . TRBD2 TGCGCCAGCAGCCAAGCAACTTTTCCGACTAGCGCCGACTACAATGAGCAGTTCTTC CASSQATFPTSADYNEQFF
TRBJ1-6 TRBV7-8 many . TGTGCCAGCAGCTTATTCTGGGGCGGTGGGAATTCACCCCTCCACTTT CASSLFWGGGNSPLHF
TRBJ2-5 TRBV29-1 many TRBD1 TGCAGCGTTGACCGACAGGGACAAGAGACCCAGTACTTC CSVDRQGQETQYF
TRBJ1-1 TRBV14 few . TGTGCCAGCAGCCAAGATAAGAGGGGTCGGGTGAACACTGAAGCTTTCTTT CASSQDKRGRVNTEAFF
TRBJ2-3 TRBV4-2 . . TGTGCCAGCAGTTCCGGAAGAGGGGGAGATACGCAGTATTTT CASSSGRGGDTQYF
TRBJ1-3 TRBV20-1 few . TGCAGTGCCCCGGCCCTGGGAAACACCATATATTTT CSAPALGNTIYF
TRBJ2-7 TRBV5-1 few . TGCGCCAGCAGCTCTGCGGGGTCCGAGCAGTACTTC CASSSAGSEQYF